The source of this T cell receptor beta chain is a study of cytomegalovirus exposure and HLA in healthy donors. Study-level points and caveats: Investigators reported about 160 TCR beta chains as tied to cytomegalovirus.

Points on this clone: Its antigen is unknown.

There were likely unrecorded immune exposures, though donors were nominally healthy when sampled. With 4 bases removed from V and 5 bases from J, the gap between germline ends came to 5 bases. In germline, CDR1 is DFQATT, CDR2 SNEGSKA (reference sequence). This CDR3 comprises 10 residues. PCR was performed using 60 Vbeta and 13 Jbeta primers. TCRdb's copy holds only in-frame clones and misses some; the assay was immunoSEQ multiplex PCR. The sample holds under 200,000 clones; around 62% are singletons and the top ten take 2.5% to 3%. The sample was PBMCs. The receptor comes from a man aged 35 to 55 in good health and CMV-seronegative. The chain recombines TRBV20-1 with TRBJ2-5; no reliable D call. The CDR3, as DNA: TGCAGTGCTACTAGGGAGACCCAGTACTTC. Translation: CSATRETQYF.